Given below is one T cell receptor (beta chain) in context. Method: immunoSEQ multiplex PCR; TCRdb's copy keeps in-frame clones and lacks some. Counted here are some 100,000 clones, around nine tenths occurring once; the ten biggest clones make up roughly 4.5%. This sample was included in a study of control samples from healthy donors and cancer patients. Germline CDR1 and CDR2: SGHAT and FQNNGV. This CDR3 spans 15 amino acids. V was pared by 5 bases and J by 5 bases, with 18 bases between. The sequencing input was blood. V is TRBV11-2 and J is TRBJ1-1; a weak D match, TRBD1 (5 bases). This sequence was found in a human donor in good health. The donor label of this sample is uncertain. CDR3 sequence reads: CASSEEQGRWTEAFF. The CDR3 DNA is TGTGCCAGCAGCGAAGAGCAGGGTCGGTGGACTGAAGCTTTCTTT.